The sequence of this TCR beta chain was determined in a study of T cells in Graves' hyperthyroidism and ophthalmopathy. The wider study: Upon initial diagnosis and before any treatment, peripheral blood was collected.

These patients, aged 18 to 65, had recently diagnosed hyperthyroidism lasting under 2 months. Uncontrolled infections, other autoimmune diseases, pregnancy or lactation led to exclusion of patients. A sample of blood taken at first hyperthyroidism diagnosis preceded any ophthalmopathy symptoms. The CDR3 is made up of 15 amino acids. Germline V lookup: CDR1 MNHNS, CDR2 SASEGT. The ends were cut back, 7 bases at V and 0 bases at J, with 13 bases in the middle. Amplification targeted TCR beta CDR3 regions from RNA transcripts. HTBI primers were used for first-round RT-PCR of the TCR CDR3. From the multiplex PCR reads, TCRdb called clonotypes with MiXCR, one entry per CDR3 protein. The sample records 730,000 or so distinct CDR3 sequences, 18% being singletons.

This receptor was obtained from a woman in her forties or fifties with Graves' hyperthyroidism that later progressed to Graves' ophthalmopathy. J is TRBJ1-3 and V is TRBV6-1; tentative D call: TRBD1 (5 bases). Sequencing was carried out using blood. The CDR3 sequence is CASIEWDFSGNTIYF. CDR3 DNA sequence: TGTGCCAGCATCGAATGGGACTTCTCTGGAAACACCATATATTTT.